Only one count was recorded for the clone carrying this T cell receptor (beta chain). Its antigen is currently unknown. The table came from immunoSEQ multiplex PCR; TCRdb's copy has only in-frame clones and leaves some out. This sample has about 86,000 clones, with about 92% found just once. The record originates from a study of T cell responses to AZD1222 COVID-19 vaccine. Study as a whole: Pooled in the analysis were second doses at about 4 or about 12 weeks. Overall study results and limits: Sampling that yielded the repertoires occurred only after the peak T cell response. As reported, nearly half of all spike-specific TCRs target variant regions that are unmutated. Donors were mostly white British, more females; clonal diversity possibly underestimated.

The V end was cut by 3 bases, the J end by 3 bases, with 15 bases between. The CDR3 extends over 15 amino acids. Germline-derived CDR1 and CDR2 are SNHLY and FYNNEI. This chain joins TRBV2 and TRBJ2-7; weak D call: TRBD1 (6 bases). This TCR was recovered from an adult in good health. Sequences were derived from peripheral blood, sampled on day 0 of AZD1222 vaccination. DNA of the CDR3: TGTGCCAGCAGTGACACAGGGAGATCCAACTACGAGCAGTACTTC. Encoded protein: CASSDTGRSNYEQYF.